Following are 10 T cell receptor beta chains from one sample sequenced in a study of radiotherapy plus CTLA-4 blockade in lung cancer. Generated by immunoSEQ multiplex PCR, the TCRdb table keeps only in-frame clones and is missing some. Of some 94,000 clones listed, roughly 80% are singletons. Material: peripheral blood, obtained from a patient treated with radiotherapy plus ipilimumab. These receptors were obtained from a human donor with non-small cell lung cancer that progressed on radiotherapy plus ipilimumab.

The table lists this clone with a few counts. The rearrangement uses TRBV4-1 and TRBJ1-4; 7 nucleotides align to TRBD1. The CDR3 contains 16 residues. V was clipped by 1 base and J by 5 bases; unmatched bases: 7. Per germline, CDR1 MGHRA and CDR2 YSYEKL. Here the CDR3 DNA reads TGCGCCAGCAGCCAAGGGTACAGGGGACCGAATGAAAAACTGTTTTTT. Its translation is CASSQGYRGPNEKLFF.

The chain links TRBV29-1 to TRBJ2-3; 9 nucleotides line up with TRBD2. Germline values: CDR1 SQVTM, CDR2 ANQGSEA. Trimming removed 6 bases from V and 0 bases from J; junction bases left unmatched: 7. The CDR3 is made up of 15 amino acids. DNA for the CDR3: TGCAGCGTCCAGACTAGCGGAGTTAGCACAGATACGCAGTATTTT. It codes for CSVQTSGVSTDTQYF.

The genes are TRBV14 and TRBJ2-5, with 10 positions matching TRBD2. The V segment lost 3 bases and the J segment 7 bases; nucleotides outside the gene matches: 5. The CDR3 runs to 14 residues. From germline, CDR1 is SGHDN and CDR2 FVKESK. The CDR3 DNA reads TGTGCCAGCAGCCACAGCGGGAGGGCCGGGACCCAGTACTTC. Its protein product is CASSHSGRAGTQYF.

This clone was seen more than once but under ten times. The chain couples TRBV7-2 to TRBJ2-5; unclear D gene. CDR3 size: 11 residues. Between the trimmed V and J ends, which lost 2 bases and 7 bases, there was a span of 5 bases. Germline CDR1 SGHTA, CDR2 FQGNSA. The CDR3 nucleotides are TGTGCCAGCAGCTTATCAGGGACCCAGTACTTC. This sequence encodes CASSLSGTQYF.

This sequence joins TRBV4-2 and TRBJ1-1; D unclear. Germline assignment: CDR1 LGHNA and CDR2 YNFKEQ. V was clipped by 4 bases and J by 3 bases, with 9 bases between them. The CDR3 extends over 13 amino acids. The CDR3 protein is CASSRTQDTEAFF. The CDR3, as DNA: TGTGCCAGCAGCCGGACCCAGGACACTGAAGCTTTCTTT.

The rearrangement uses TRBV5-6 and TRBJ2-7, with 14 positions matching TRBD2. The CDR3 loop spans 16 amino acids. The germline V gene encodes CDR1 SGHDT and CDR2 YYEEEE. V shed 3 bases, J shed 2 bases, and the junction held 4 bases outside the gene matches. Here the CDR3 DNA reads TGTGCCAGCAGCTATGGGACTAGCGGGGGACCCTACGAGCAGTACGTC. Encoded protein: CASSYGTSGGPYEQYV.

The J gene is TRBJ2-5, the V gene TRBV5-1, with 14 positions matching TRBD2. This CDR3 has 18 residues. Germline-derived CDR1 and CDR2 are SGHRS and YFSETQ. J lost 4 bases, V lost 4 bases, and 12 bases had no gene match. CDR3 nucleotides: TGCGCCAGCAGCCCCTTATTCACGGGACTAGCGGGAGTAGAGACCCAGTACTTC. Its protein is CASSPLFTGLAGVETQYF.

This chain uses TRBV29-1 with TRBJ2-4, with no clear D. The CDR3 totals 13 residues. Trimming removed 5 bases at V and 0 bases at J, with 8 bases between. CDR1 and CDR2 (germline): SQVTM, ANQGSEA. CDR3 protein: CSVQSLAKNIQYF. The DNA for the CDR3 is TGCAGCGTTCAGAGCCTAGCCAAAAACATTCAGTACTTC.

V gene TRBV9 combines with J gene TRBJ2-5, with 9 bases aligning to TRBD1. The CDR3 runs 14 residues. Germline loops: CDR1 SGDLS, CDR2 YYNGEE. Trimming removed 4 bases from V and 4 bases from J; junction bases left unmatched: 5. Written as DNA, the CDR3 is TGTGCCAGCAGCAGGACAGGGGTCGGAGAGACCCAGTACTTC. It specifies CASSRTGVGETQYF.

This chain links TRBV27 with TRBJ1-5; D is perhaps TRBD1 (6 bases). The germline V and J ends were trimmed by 7 bases and 3 bases, with 16 bases remaining between them. CDR1 is MNHEY and CDR2 is SMNVEV in the germline V gene (reference sequence). The CDR3 extends over 15 amino acids. The CDR3 region is CASKPVDSLNQPQHF. The DNA for the CDR3 is TGTGCCAGCAAGCCCGTGGACAGCCTCAATCAGCCCCAGCATTTT.